One and the same sample provided the 32 T cell receptor beta chains below, sequenced in a study of T cell changes during pregnancy in multiple sclerosis. Repertoires were generated with immunoSEQ multiplex PCR, while TCRdb's copy carries only in-frame clones and drops some. Counted here are about 40,000 clones, 75% to 95% occurring once; the ten biggest clones make up approximately 8.4%. The sample here was CD8+ T cells from peripheral blood mononuclear cells, taken before pregnancy. The receptor set was obtained from a female donor with multiple sclerosis, enrolled in a pregnancy study.

J is TRBJ2-7 and V is TRBV27; 7 positions agree with TRBD2. The CDR3 sequence is 15 residues long. Germline CDR1 and CDR2: MNHEY and SMNVEV (reference sequence). V was clipped by 4 bases and J by 3 bases; unmatched bases: 9. CDR3 nucleotide sequence: TGTGCCAGCAGTTCCGCGGGAGCCCGGAACTACGAGCAGTACTTC. Its translation: CASSSAGARNYEQYF.

The V and J genes are TRBV28 and TRBJ2-7, with no clear D. This CDR3 contains 14 residues. CDR1 and CDR2 from the germline V gene are MDHEN and SYDVKM. Trimming removed 4 bases from V and 3 bases from J, with 13 bases in between. The DNA for the CDR3 is TGTGCCAGCAGTTACGGCGGATGGAACTACGAGCAGTACTTC. Its protein is CASSYGGWNYEQYF.

The rearrangement joins TRBV29-1 to TRBJ1-1; a possible D gene is TRBD1 (5 bases). The ends were cut back, 7 bases at V and 3 bases at J, with 15 bases in the middle. The CDR3 runs to 13 residues. Germline V CDR1 and CDR2: SQVTM, ANQGSEA. The CDR3 DNA reads TGCAGCGCCGCGGGGGGAGTGGACACTGAAGCTTTCTTT. Protein: CSAAGGVDTEAFF.

V and J are TRBV6-1 and TRBJ2-1; D is unclear. CDR3 length: 11 amino acids. Germline CDR1 and CDR2: MNHNS and SASEGT. Trimming stripped 5 bases from V and 6 bases from J, with 5 bases between. CDR3 nucleotide sequence: TGTGCCAGCAGTACTGGCAATGAGCAGTTCTTC. Its translation is CASSTGNEQFF.

CDR3 protein: CASSWAGGGETQYF. The CDR3 bases are TGTGCCAGCAGCTGGGCGGGGGGTGGTGAGACCCAGTACTTC. The V and J genes are TRBV7-9 and TRBJ2-5; 8 bases match TRBD2. CDR1 and CDR2 (germline): SEHNR, FQNEAQ (reference sequence). The CDR3 loop spans 14 amino acids. After removal of 4 bases from V and 5 bases from J, the junction contained 6 bases not matched to a gene.

The chain has TRBV6-1 and TRBJ1-4; D is uncertain. Germline values: CDR1 MNHNS, CDR2 SASEGT. V lost 7 bases to trimming and J lost 8 bases, with 11 bases between them. This CDR3 comprises 12 residues. The CDR3 bases are TGTGCCAGCATAGGAGGGCAAGAAAAACTGTTTTTT. Amino acids: CASIGGQEKLFF.

This sequence joins TRBV28 and TRBJ2-6; 7 bases match TRBD1. The CDR3 totals 18 residues. Per the germline V gene, CDR1 is MDHEN and CDR2 is SYDVKM. The trim removed 6 bases at V and 0 bases at J, leaving 11 bases unmatched. The CDR3 nucleotides are TGTGCCAGCAGGCACAGGGGCCAGGACAACTCTGGGGCCAACGTCCTGACTTTC. Translating gives CASRHRGQDNSGANVLTF. Combining the CDR3 with reference TRBV28 and TRBJ2-6 gives the whole variable domain DVKVTQSSRYLVKRTGEKVFLECVQDMDHENMFWYRQDPGLGLRLIYFSYDVKMKEKGDIPEGYSVSREKKERFSLILESASTNQTSMYLCASRHRGQDNSGANVLTFGAGSRLTVL.

The chain couples TRBV7-3 to TRBJ2-3, with 7 nucleotides matching TRBD2. With 5 bases clipped from V and 3 bases from J, the junction kept 8 bases outside the gene matches. Germline-derived CDR1 and CDR2 are SGHTA and FQGTGA. CDR3 length: 15 residues. This CDR3 is CASSPQRTRTDTQYF. The CDR3 DNA sequence: TGTGCCAGCAGCCCCCAACGGACTAGAACAGATACGCAGTATTTT.

The V gene is TRBV19, the J gene TRBJ1-2, with no clear D. V was trimmed by 1 base and J by 3 bases, leaving 12 bases between them. Germline CDR1 is LNHDA and CDR2 is SQIVND (reference sequence). The CDR3 consists of 15 residues. CDR3 in amino acids: CASSIGTIDYYGYTF. Here the CDR3 DNA reads TGTGCCAGTAGTATAGGAACCATCGACTACTATGGCTACACCTTC.

The genes are TRBV27 and TRBJ2-7, with D maybe TRBD1 (5 bases). Germline CDR1 reads MNHEY; CDR2 reads SMNVEV (reference sequence). The CDR3 runs to 14 residues. V shed 8 bases and J shed 0 bases, with 14 bases lying between them. In DNA form, the CDR3 reads TGTGCCAGCTCGATTTGGGGCAGCTCCTACGAGCAGTACTTC. Encoded protein: CASSIWGSSYEQYF.

This clone came up once. The rearrangement links TRBV28 to TRBJ2-3, with D tentatively TRBD1 (7 bases). The V end was cut by 6 bases, the J end by 4 bases, with 14 bases between. Per germline, CDR1 MDHEN and CDR2 SYDVKM. CDR3 length: 14 residues. DNA of the CDR3: TGTGCCAGCAGAGGCAGGGGGGTAGCAGATACGCAGTATTTT. Its translation: CASRGRGVADTQYF.

The chain combines TRBV25-1 with TRBJ2-3, with 11 bases identical to TRBD2. The V gene end was trimmed by 1 base and the J gene end by 2 bases; junction bases not matched to a gene: 2. The CDR3 length is 16 residues. CDR1 MGHDK and CDR2 SYGVNS come from the germline V gene. CDR3 sequence: CASSEWGLADTDTQYF. The DNA for the CDR3 is TGTGCCAGCAGTGAATGGGGACTAGCGGACACAGATACGCAGTATTTT.

A remark on this clone: This sample also contains other DNA sequences that code for the same CDR3. The V and J genes are TRBV27 and TRBJ2-1; TRBD2 agrees at 8 bases. The CDR3 has 15 residues. The ends lost 0 bases at V and 3 bases at J; junction bases unmatched: 1. CDR1 is MNHEY and CDR2 is SMNVEV in the germline V gene (reference sequence). The CDR3: CASSLSAGGYNEQFF. CDR3 nucleotides: TGTGCCAGCAGTTTATCGGCGGGAGGCTACAATGAGCAGTTCTTC.

The chain employs TRBV2 and TRBJ2-7; possible D gene TRBD1, 6 bases. Germline V gene data show CDR1 as SNHLY and CDR2 as FYNNEI. V was clipped by 4 bases and J by 5 bases, with 15 bases between them. This CDR3 is 14 amino acids long. The DNA of the CDR3 is TGTGCCAGCAGTGTTGGACAGATCAGCAACGAGCAGTACTTC. This gives the protein CASSVGQISNEQYF. Filled out from reference TRBV2 and TRBJ2-7, the complete variable domain reads EPEVTQTPSHQVTQMGQEVILRCVPISNHLYFYWYRQILGQKVEFLVSFYNNEISEKSEIFDDQFSVERPDGSNFTLKIRSTKLEDSAMYFCASSVGQISNEQYFGPGTRLTVT.

This sequence joins TRBV2 and TRBJ2-7, with TRBD1 identical over 8 bases. With V trimmed by 10 bases and J by 6 bases, 8 bases remained unmatched. The length of the CDR3 is 12 residues. Germline assignment: CDR1 SNHLY and CDR2 FYNNEI. The CDR3 loop reads CATNPTGAEQYF. DNA for the CDR3: TGTGCCACCAACCCGACAGGGGCCGAGCAGTACTTC.

The genes are TRBV10-3 and TRBJ1-1, with D hard to call. V lost 6 bases and J 2 bases, leaving 16 bases between the germline ends. CDR3 length: 15 residues. CDR1 ENHRY and CDR2 SYGVKD come from the germline V gene. The CDR3 DNA is TGTGCCATCAGGCCCACGGGGATCCAAAACACTGAAGCTTTCTTT. It encodes CAIRPTGIQNTEAFF.

The V gene is TRBV28, the J gene TRBJ1-5; TRBD1 agrees at 8 bases. V was clipped by 6 bases and J by 0 bases; unmatched bases: 1. This CDR3 is 14 amino acids long. The germline gives CDR1 MDHEN, CDR2 SYDVKM. CDR3 region: CASRDRVSNQPQHF. In nucleotides, the CDR3 is TGTGCCAGCAGGGACAGGGTTAGCAATCAGCCCCAGCATTTT.

Here the CDR3 reads CASSLGQPREQFF. The CDR3 DNA follows: TGTGCCAGCAGCTTAGGACAGCCTAGGGAGCAGTTCTTC. This chain joins TRBV7-9 and TRBJ2-1, with a possible D match to TRBD1 (5 bases). Germline values: CDR1 SEHNR, CDR2 FQNEAQ (reference sequence). The length of the CDR3 is 13 residues. Between the trimmed V and J ends, which lost 1 base and 10 bases, there was a span of 11 bases.

CDR3 in amino acids: CASSSPGTYYGYTF. The CDR3 DNA reads as TGTGCCAGCAGCTCCCCCGGGACATACTATGGCTACACCTTC. V is TRBV7-8 and J is TRBJ1-2; D may be TRBD1 (6 bases). The CDR3 has 14 amino acids. The germline gives CDR1 SGHVS, CDR2 FQNEAQ. Deletions cut 4 bases from V and 3 bases from J, with 12 bases between.

This clone was observed a handful of times. The chain links TRBV13 to TRBJ2-5; D is undetermined. V was cut by 5 bases and J by 3 bases, with 10 bases left in between. Germline V CDR1 and CDR2: PRHDT, FYEKMQ (reference sequence). The CDR3 is 13 amino acids. The CDR3 DNA follows: TGTGCCAGCAGCCCCCGGTACGAAGAGACCCAGTACTTC. This codes for CASSPRYEETQYF.

The CDR3 coding sequence is TGTGCCAGCAGTCCCGGACTTGACTCCTACAATGAGCAGTTCTTC. Protein: CASSPGLDSYNEQFF. V gene TRBV2 combines with J gene TRBJ2-1; possibly TRBD2 for D (5 bases). The CDR3 has 15 residues. Trimming pared 5 bases from V and 0 bases from J, leaving 11 bases between. CDR1 and CDR2 (germline): SNHLY, FYNNEI.

The V and J genes are TRBV6-5 and TRBJ1-5, with TRBD1 as a possible D gene (5 bases). This CDR3 spans 15 amino acids. The V gene lost 6 bases and the J gene lost 6 bases, with 18 bases spanning the gap. CDR1 MNHEY and CDR2 SVGAGI come from the germline V gene. CDR3 loop: CASSLQGFPAQPQHF. The CDR3 bases are TGTGCCAGCAGCCTCCAGGGATTTCCGGCTCAGCCCCAGCATTTT.

The table lists this clone with a few counts. The chain combines TRBV6-4 with TRBJ2-1; 12 bases map to TRBD2. This CDR3 has 15 residues. Germline CDR1 and CDR2: MRHNA and SNTAGT. The V segment lost 0 bases and the J segment 6 bases; nucleotides outside the gene matches: 0. CDR3 coding DNA: TGTGCCAGCAGTGACTCGACTAGCGGGAGCAATGAGCAGTTCTTC. Translating gives CASSDSTSGSNEQFF.

This clone was found once. V and J are TRBV7-8 and TRBJ2-7; D not resolved. Looked up from germline, CDR1 is SGHVS and CDR2 is FQNEAQ. V lost 5 bases and J lost 4, with 9 bases in between. This CDR3 is built from 12 residues. The CDR3 DNA sequence: TGTGCCAGCAGCCGACACTTATACGAGCAGTACTTC. Its translation: CASSRHLYEQYF.

The V gene is TRBV5-1, the J gene TRBJ2-3; 7 nucleotides match TRBD1. This CDR3 is 16 amino acids long. With V trimmed by 0 bases and J by 3 bases, 7 bases remained unmatched. Germline V gene data show CDR1 as SGHRS and CDR2 as YFSETQ. CDR3 DNA: TGCGCCAGCAGCTTGGCCACAGGGGCTCTGACAGATACGCAGTATTTT. Protein sequence: CASSLATGALTDTQYF. The full variable domain, completed using reference TRBV5-1 and TRBJ2-3, is KAGVTQTPRYLIKTRGQQVTLSCSPISGHRSVSWYQQTPGQGLQFLFEYFSETQRNKGNFPGRFSGRQFSNSRSEMNVSTLELGDSALYLCASSLATGALTDTQYFGPGTRLTVL.

In DNA form, the CDR3 reads TGTGCCAGCAGCGTAGAGACAGGGGTAGGCACAGATACGCAGTATTTT. Its protein product is CASSVETGVGTDTQYF. The rearrangement links TRBV9 to TRBJ2-3; 8 bases match TRBD1. This CDR3 comprises 16 residues. The germline CDR1 and CDR2 sequences are SGDLS and YYNGEE. V was pared by 0 bases and J by 1 base, with 4 bases of the junction left unmatched.

The CDR3 region is CSAQGAQDYEQYF. Written as DNA, the CDR3 is TGCAGCGCTCAGGGGGCGCAGGACTACGAGCAGTACTTC. This chain joins TRBV29-1 and TRBJ2-7, with 8 bases matching TRBD1. Germline trimming cut 7 bases from V and 3 bases from J; bases unmatched to any gene: 8. Germline loops: CDR1 SQVTM, CDR2 ANQGSEA. This CDR3 is built from 13 residues.

This clone was counted a single time. The rearrangement links TRBV27 to TRBJ2-1; D ambiguous. The CDR3 is made up of 14 amino acids. V lost 6 bases to trimming and J lost 1 base, with 10 bases between them. The germline gives CDR1 MNHEY, CDR2 SMNVEV (reference sequence). In nucleotides, the CDR3 is TGTGCCAGCAGAACTCCCTATTCCTACAATGAGCAGTTCTTC. Translated, it gives CASRTPYSYNEQFF.

This sequence joins TRBV4-1 and TRBJ2-3; 9 nucleotides line up with TRBD1. Trimming at V came to 0 bases and at J to 1 base, leaving 8 bases not matched to a gene. There are 18 residues in the CDR3. Germline V lookup: CDR1 MGHRA, CDR2 YSYEKL. CDR3 nucleotides: TGCGCCAGCAGCCAAGATCCCGCGACAGGGGGGCGCACAGATACGCAGTATTTT. Translated: CASSQDPATGGRTDTQYF.

This rearrangement joins TRBV5-8 to TRBJ1-5, with D tentatively TRBD1 (6 bases). The CDR3 contains 15 residues. Trimming left V 3 bases short and J 7 bases short, with 17 bases between. Germline CDR1 and CDR2: SGHTS and YDEGEE. The CDR3 is CASSWGPGSIQPQHF. The CDR3 DNA sequence: TGTGCCAGCAGCTGGGGGCCAGGAAGCATCCAGCCCCAGCATTTT.

V usage is TRBV7-3 and J usage is TRBJ1-1; unclear D gene. V lost 2 bases and J lost 5, with 9 bases in between. The CDR3 contains 13 residues. Germline loops: CDR1 SGHTA, CDR2 FQGTGA. CDR3 region: CASSLGGGTEAFF. CDR3 coding DNA: TGTGCCAGCAGCTTAGGTGGAGGGACTGAAGCTTTCTTT.

The chain is built from TRBV29-1 and TRBJ2-6; 7 nucleotides align to TRBD1. Unmatched junction bases numbered 15, after V lost 7 bases and J lost 0 bases. The CDR3 length is 18 residues. Germline assignment: CDR1 SQVTM and CDR2 ANQGSEA. CDR3 in amino acids: CSALPWGTATSGANVLTF. The CDR3 DNA reads as TGCAGCGCCCTCCCCTGGGGGACAGCAACCTCTGGGGCCAACGTCCTGACTTTC.